What follows are 26 T cell receptor beta chains derived from one specimen sequenced in a study of T cell repertoires in cytomegalovirus infection. TCRdb analysed the reads with MiXCR anew, one entry per CDR3 protein. This table has 300,000 to 400,000 distinct CDR3 sequences, under 35% appearing once. These TCRs' antigens remain unknown. The sample consisted of cultured PBMCs, taken from culture after CMV antigen stimulation. The receptors shown here come from a human donor in good health (CMV status not recorded). Some clones in this sample may be carry-over from other donors' samples.

This clonotype has more than one count but fewer than ten. This chain links TRBV19 with TRBJ1-3, with D possibly TRBD1 on 5 matching bases. V lost 9 bases, J lost 0 bases, and 12 bases lay in between. Germline CDR1 and CDR2: LNHDA and SQIVND (reference sequence). The CDR3 sequence is 14 residues long. CDR3 region: CASRGVSSGNTIYF. Written as DNA, the CDR3 is TGTGCCAGCAGAGGGGTCTCCTCTGGAAACACCATATATTTT. Complete variable domain (other parts from reference TRBV19 and TRBJ1-3): DGGITQSPKYLFRKEGQNVTLSCEQNLNHDAMYWYRQDPGQGLRLIYYSQIVNDFQKGDIAEGYSVSREKKESFPLTVTSAQKNPTAFYLCASRGVSSGNTIYFGEGSWLTVV.

This clonotype showed up just a few times. CDR3 in amino acids: CSVVPTSTDTQYF. DNA of the CDR3: TGCAGCGTTGTGCCAACTAGCACAGATACGCAGTATTTT. V is TRBV29-1 and J is TRBJ2-3, with no clear D. V was clipped by 4 bases and J by 0 bases, with 8 bases between them. CDR1 and CDR2 from the germline V gene are SQVTM and ANQGSEA. CDR3 length equals 13 residues.

V gene TRBV29-1 combines with J gene TRBJ2-3; D is uncertain. The CDR3 covers 11 residues. The germline V and J ends were trimmed by 1 base and 1 base, with 0 bases remaining between them. CDR1 and CDR2 from the germline V gene are SQVTM and ANQGSEA. In nucleotides, the CDR3 is TGCAGCGTTGAAGGCACAGATACGCAGTATTTT. Its protein product is CSVEGTDTQYF.

This clonotype occurred a few times. The chain recombines TRBV29-1 with TRBJ2-6; 8 bases agree with TRBD1. The CDR3 is made up of 15 amino acids. CDR1 SQVTM and CDR2 ANQGSEA come from the germline V gene. Losses at the gene ends were 4 bases for V and 3 bases for J; bases not matched to a gene: 5. Here the CDR3 reads CSVGTGYGGANVLTF. The CDR3 DNA reads as TGCAGCGTTGGGACAGGGTACGGTGGGGCCAACGTCCTGACTTTC.

The chain uses TRBV11-2 and TRBJ2-6, with D tentatively TRBD1 or TRBD2 (5 bases each). The V gene lost 5 bases and the J gene lost 3 bases, with 20 bases spanning the gap. Germline values: CDR1 SGHAT, CDR2 FQNNGV. The CDR3 spans 18 residues. The CDR3 coding sequence is TGTGCCAGCAGCAACCGAGGGGCAGGGTCGGGTGGGGCCAACGTCCTGACTTTC. It specifies CASSNRGAGSGGANVLTF.

The chain has TRBV28 and TRBJ1-5; 7 bases agree with TRBD1. Germline V lookup: CDR1 MDHEN, CDR2 SYDVKM. This CDR3 region has 15 residues. The junction had 9 bases not matched to a gene; V was cut back by 2 bases and J by 8 bases. This CDR3 is CASSLIGDRVKPQHF. In DNA form, the CDR3 reads TGTGCCAGCAGTTTAATAGGTGACAGGGTCAAGCCCCAGCATTTT.

This clonotype showed up many times. The chain is built from TRBV19 and TRBJ2-2; 8 nucleotides agree with TRBD2. Germline CDR1 reads LNHDA; CDR2 reads SQIVND (reference sequence). The trim removed 3 bases at V and 4 bases at J, leaving 7 bases unmatched. This CDR3 has 16 residues. The CDR3 sequence is CASSIGSGTGTGELFF. In nucleotides, the CDR3 is TGTGCCAGTAGTATCGGTAGCGGGACCGGCACCGGGGAGCTGTTTTTT.

This clonotype has ten or more counts. The gene calls are TRBV7-8 and TRBJ1-4; a weak D match, TRBD1 (5 bases). Germline values: CDR1 SGHVS, CDR2 FQNEAQ. Between the trimmed V and J ends, which lost 5 bases and 0 bases, there was a span of 16 bases. The CDR3 has 17 amino acids. CDR3 nucleotide sequence: TGTGCCAGCAGCCCAGAGGCTCAGGGAGCAACTAATGAAAAACTGTTTTTT. Its translation: CASSPEAQGATNEKLFF. Full variable domain (outside the CDR3, taken from reference TRBV7-8 and TRBJ1-4): GAGVSQSPRYKVAKRGQDVALRCDPISGHVSLFWYQQALGQGPEFLTYFQNEAQLDKSGLPSDRFFAERPEGSVSTLKIQRTQQEDSAVYLCASSPEAQGATNEKLFFGSGTQLSVL.

This rearrangement joins TRBV18 to TRBJ2-1; D not resolved. The germline CDR1 and CDR2 sequences are KGHSH and LQKENI. The CDR3 is 17 amino acids. V shed 2 bases and J shed 0 bases, with 14 bases lying between them. In DNA form, the CDR3 reads TGTGCCAGCTCACCAGTCGTAGCCCGAGGCTCCTACAATGAGCAGTTCTTC. This gives the protein CASSPVVARGSYNEQFF. Complete variable domain (other parts from reference TRBV18 and TRBJ2-1): NAGVMQNPRHLVRRRGQEARLRCSPMKGHSHVYWYRQLPEEGLKFMVYLQKENIIDESGMPKERFSAEFPKEGPSILRIQQVVRGDSAAYFCASSPVVARGSYNEQFFGPGTRLTVL.

This clonotype was observed a few times. V usage is TRBV5-6 and J usage is TRBJ2-2; 7 nucleotides match TRBD1. Germline V gives CDR1 SGHDT, CDR2 YYEEEE. V lost 4 bases to trimming and J lost 4 bases; unmatched junction nucleotides: 4. The CDR3 is 14 amino acids. The DNA of the CDR3 is TGTGCCAGCAGCCGGGGACAGTTCACCGGGGAGCTGTTTTTT. Amino acid sequence: CASSRGQFTGELFF.

This chain connects TRBV7-3 to TRBJ1-2, with D possibly matching TRBD1 (5 bases). Trimming removed 5 bases from V and 14 bases from J, with 15 bases in between. The CDR3 loop spans 11 amino acids. Germline CDR1 reads SGHTA; CDR2 reads FQGTGA. For the CDR3, the DNA is TGTGCCAGCAGCCGGGACGGCACCTGGACCTTC. Protein: CASSRDGTWTF.

The V and J genes are TRBV12-3 or TRBV12-4 and TRBJ2-1, with TRBD2 as a possible D gene (5 bases). This CDR3 region has 14 residues. Between the trimmed V and J ends, which lost 6 bases and 1 base, there was a span of 10 bases. The CDR3 sequence: CASRDYFSYNEQFF. The CDR3 DNA reads TGTGCCAGCAGAGACTACTTTTCCTACAATGAGCAGTTCTTC.

The V call is TRBV29-1, the J call TRBJ1-4; maybe TRBD1 (6 bases). Germline CDR1 SQVTM, CDR2 ANQGSEA. Trimming pared 7 bases from V and 4 bases from J, leaving 13 bases between. This CDR3 spans 13 amino acids. The CDR3 protein is CSARGLGNEKLFF. The CDR3 nucleotides read TGCAGCGCCCGGGGGCTGGGTAATGAAAAACTGTTTTTT.

This clonotype was found many times. This chain connects TRBV11-3 to TRBJ2-1; 16 bases agree with TRBD2. With V trimmed by 5 bases and J by 5 bases, 9 bases remained unmatched. CDR1 is SGHNT, CDR2 YENEEA, per germline. The CDR3 has 18 residues. CDR3: CASSRSGTSGGDDNEQFF. Written as DNA, the CDR3 is TGTGCCAGCAGCCGCTCCGGGACTAGCGGGGGGGATGACAATGAGCAGTTCTTC.

This clonotype came up a few times. The gene calls are TRBV12-3 or TRBV12-4 and TRBJ1-2, with no clear D. The CDR3 totals 15 residues. Trimming took off 7 bases at V and 3 bases at J, with 18 bases between the two ends. The DNA of the CDR3 is TGTGCCAGCACTCTCTCGGTCCGCCCAGACTATGGCTACACCTTC. Encoded protein: CASTLSVRPDYGYTF.

The J gene is TRBJ1-1, the V gene TRBV3-1; perhaps TRBD1 as D (6 bases). CDR3 length: 14 residues. The ends were cut back, 3 bases at V and 0 bases at J, with 8 bases in the middle. CDR1 and CDR2 from the germline V gene are LGHDT and YNNKEL (reference sequence). Here the CDR3 reads CASSHDRLNTEAFF. CDR3 sequence (DNA): TGTGCCAGCAGCCACGACAGGCTGAACACTGAAGCTTTCTTT.

Only a few counts were recorded for this clonotype. V is TRBV12-3 or TRBV12-4 and J is TRBJ1-2; D gene uncertain. This CDR3 contains 14 residues. The ends were cut back, 7 bases at V and 4 bases at J, with 16 bases in the middle. The chain's CDR3 is CASTVGRRVYGYTF. CDR3 in DNA: TGTGCCAGCACGGTTGGCCGCCGGGTCTATGGCTACACCTTC.

A few counts support this clonotype. The rearrangement uses TRBV4-1 and TRBJ1-5; D may be TRBD1 (5 bases). The germline V gene has CDR1 MGHRA and CDR2 YSYEKL. V lost 0 bases and J 6 bases, leaving 15 bases between the germline ends. The CDR3 is made up of 16 amino acids. CDR3 DNA: TGCGCCAGCAGCCAAGATGCCGGCAGGGCTAGTCAGCCCCAGCATTTT. Protein sequence: CASSQDAGRASQPQHF.

The sample holds many counts of this clonotype. The V and J genes are TRBV7-2 and TRBJ2-1; D unclear. CDR3 length: 15 amino acids. CDR1 is SGHTA and CDR2 is FQGNSA in the germline V gene. V lost 4 bases and J lost 0, with 10 bases in between. The chain's CDR3 is CASSSRVGSYNEQFF. The CDR3 nucleotides read TGTGCCAGCAGCTCTAGGGTAGGCTCCTACAATGAGCAGTTCTTC.

This clonotype was seen a few times. The chain carries TRBV7-2 and TRBJ2-7, with D uncertain. Trimming took off 2 bases at V and 0 bases at J, with 14 bases between the two ends. This CDR3 has 16 amino acids. Per germline, CDR1 SGHTA and CDR2 FQGNSA. The CDR3 loop reads CASSLNMYSVSYEQYF. The CDR3 coding sequence is TGTGCCAGCAGCTTAAATATGTACAGCGTCTCCTACGAGCAGTACTTC. Based on the CDR3 plus reference TRBV7-2 and TRBJ2-7, the full variable domain is GAGVSQSPSNKVTEKGKDVELRCDPISGHTALYWYRQSLGQGLEFLIYFQGNSAPDKSGLPSDRFSAERTGGSVSTLTIQRTQQEDSAVYLCASSLNMYSVSYEQYFGPGTRLTVT.

This clonotype was counted between two and nine times. CDR3 in DNA: TGCAGCTTATCGGAGGGGATGAACACTGAAGCTTTCTTT. It specifies CSLSEGMNTEAFF. The chain uses TRBV20-1 and TRBJ1-1; D might be TRBD1 (5 bases). CDR1 is DFQATT and CDR2 is SNEGSKA in the germline V gene (reference sequence). This CDR3 is 13 amino acids long.

The chain uses TRBV6-6 and TRBJ2-1; 7 nucleotides align to TRBD2. Germline V gene sequence: CDR1 MNHNY, CDR2 SVGAGI (reference sequence). V lost 7 bases and J lost 1; bases outside the gene matches: 4. The length of the CDR3 is 14 residues. CDR3 bases: TGTGCCAGCAAAGGGCGGGGGTCCTACAATGAGCAGTTCTTC. As protein: CASKGRGSYNEQFF.

This clonotype was seen a few times. The chain combines TRBV6-1 with TRBJ2-7; tentative D call: TRBD1 (6 bases). Germline V lookup: CDR1 MNHNS, CDR2 SASEGT. V was shortened by 6 bases and J by 0 bases, with 18 bases between the two germline ends. The CDR3 is 16 amino acids. DNA of the CDR3: TGTGCCAGCAGCCCCCTTAGCCAGGGGAGCTCCTACGAGCAGTACTTC. Amino acids: CASSPLSQGSSYEQYF.

This clonotype turned up a few times. The chain has TRBV29-1 and TRBJ2-7; D not certain. Germline CDR1 SQVTM, CDR2 ANQGSEA. V dropped 3 bases and J dropped 5 bases, with 14 bases sitting between them. The CDR3 is made up of 13 amino acids. The CDR3 region is CSVDLGAEDEQYF. CDR3 nucleotide sequence: TGCAGCGTTGATTTGGGCGCCGAGGACGAGCAGTACTTC.

This clonotype appeared a few times. The rearrangement links TRBV7-8 to TRBJ1-3, with TRBD1 as a possible D gene (5 bases). Looked up from germline, CDR1 is SGHVS and CDR2 is FQNEAQ. The length of the CDR3 is 17 residues. The V and J ends lost 5 bases and 0 bases respectively, with 17 bases between them. CDR3 bases: TGTGCCAGCAGCCTCCGACAGTTAGTGGACTCTGGAAACACCATATATTTT. This gives the protein CASSLRQLVDSGNTIYF.

This clonotype was recorded many times. J is TRBJ1-2 and V is TRBV11-2; D gene uncertain. Germline V gene data show CDR1 as SGHAT and CDR2 as FQNNGV. Trimming removed 5 bases from V and 4 bases from J, with 14 bases in between. The CDR3 is 14 amino acids. The CDR3: CASSHGGEGYGYTF. CDR3 in DNA: TGTGCCAGCAGCCATGGCGGGGAAGGCTATGGCTACACCTTC.